These 21 T cell receptor beta chains share one sample of origin, sequenced in a study of tissue T cells after allogeneic stem cell transplantation. Profiling relied on immunoSEQ multiplex PCR, and the TCRdb table lists in-frame clones only, not all of them. The sample contains 40,000 to 60,000 clones, roughly four fifths of which appear only once. The sequenced material came from sorted cells pooled from one or two spleens. These receptors all stem from a pool of C57BL/6 mice in good health.

For this clone: Gene names and germline refer to mouse. The CDR3 end lies 1 residue beyond the end of the read and is filled in from the germline J gene. The rearrangement links TRBV31 to TRBJ1-2; D may be TRBD1 (6 bases). Deletions cut 0 bases from V and 1 base from J, with 9 bases between. The CDR3 length is 14 residues. Germline loops: CDR1 GKSSPN, CDR2 SITVG. The covered CDR3 bases are TGTGCCTGGAGTCTGGGCAGGGGAAACTCCGACTACACC. It encodes CAWSLGRGNSDYT. In full, the CDR3 reads CAWSLGRGNSDYTF.

This clone has just one count. Here the gene names and germline are mouse. Read coverage stops 1 residue before the CDR3 terminus; the germline J gene supplies the remainder. This chain joins TRBV31 and TRBJ2-4; 7 bases agree with TRBD2. Per the germline V gene, CDR1 is GKSSPN and CDR2 is SITVG. After removal of 4 bases from V and 0 bases from J, the junction contained 1 base not matched to a gene. The CDR3 runs to 13 residues. CDR3 sequence reads: CAWTTGSQNTLYF. CDR3 bases read: TGTGCCTGGACGACTGGGAGTCAAAACACCTTGTAC.

The sample holds one count of this clone. The gene names here belong to mouse. The read is 1 residue too short to cover the CDR3 end, so that end is filled in from the germline J gene. The chain employs TRBV3 and TRBJ2-1; 10 bases are shared with TRBD2. J was trimmed by 2 bases and V by 4 bases; bases with no gene match: 5. Looked up from germline, CDR1 is SNHLY and CDR2 is FYNGKV (reference sequence). The CDR3 totals 16 residues. The CDR3 protein is CASSSRDWGDYAEQFF. The sequenced CDR3 bases are TGTGCCAGCAGCTCCCGGGACTGGGGAGACTATGCTGAGCAGTTC.

Only a few counts were recorded for this clone. Gene names follow the mouse nomenclature. The sequenced fragment ends 1 residue before the CDR3 boundary, so the rest is inferred from the germline J gene. This chain links TRBV20 with TRBJ1-3; unclear D gene. Germline V gene data show CDR1 as GFQATS and CDR2 as STVNSAI. V was cut by 0 bases and J by 0 bases, with 6 bases left in between. This CDR3 has 14 residues. CDR3 bases read: TGTGGTGCTAGGGAGGGAAATTCTGGAAATACGCTCTAT. It translates to CGAREGNSGNTLY. The CDR3 as a whole reads CGAREGNSGNTLYF.

This clone has more than one count but fewer than ten. Mouse germline and gene names are used. Sequencing ends 1 residue short of the CDR3 end; the germline J gene provides the rest. This chain uses TRBV13-3 with TRBJ2-7; TRBD1 aligns across 9 bases. With 5 bases clipped from V and 7 bases from J, the junction kept 4 bases outside the gene matches. In germline, CDR1 is NNHDY, CDR2 SYVADS. The CDR3 is 12 residues long. The part of the CDR3 DNA that was read is TGTGCCAGCAGCAACAGGGGGCTGGAACAGTAC. Translated: CASSNRGLEQY. The full CDR3 is CASSNRGLEQYF.

Concerning this clone: Gene names are mouse gene names. The missing CDR3 end, 1 residue past where the read stops, is filled in from the germline J gene. This specimen includes other DNA sequences encoding the same CDR3. This chain links TRBV1 with TRBJ2-1; 7 bases map to TRBD2. The CDR3 is 16 amino acids. Germline CDR1 NSQYPW, CDR2 LRSPGD (reference sequence). V lost 0 bases, J lost 1 base, and 3 bases stayed unmatched. CDR3 bases read: TGCACCTGCAGTGCAGATGGTGGGGGGAACTATGCTGAGCAGTTC. It encodes CTCSADGGGNYAEQF. The whole CDR3 region reads CTCSADGGGNYAEQFF.

Remarks on this clone: The genes and germline here are from mouse. In the same sample, other DNA sequences code for this CDR3. The CDR3: CASSDAGTTEVFF. CDR3 bases read: TGTGCCAGCAGTGATGCAGGAACCACAGAAGTCTTC. This rearrangement joins TRBV13-3 to TRBJ1-1; the D is unclear. The read terminates 1 residue ahead of where the CDR3 ends, so the germline J gene completes it. The CDR3 contains 13 residues. CDR1 is NNHDY, CDR2 SYVADS, per germline. V gave up 0 bases and J gave up 4 bases, with 7 bases separating them.

A remark on this clone: The gene names given are mouse names. With the read ending 1 residue before the CDR3 end, the germline J gene is used to fill in that end. This chain uses TRBV19 with TRBJ1-4, with D maybe TRBD1 (5 bases). Germline values: CDR1 FNHDT, CDR2 SITEND (reference sequence). V shed 2 bases and J shed 4 bases, with 9 bases lying between them. The CDR3 has 14 amino acids. The CDR3 protein is CASSIYRNNERLFF. CDR3 DNA, as far as it was read: TGTGCCAGCAGTATTTACAGGAACAACGAAAGATTATTT.

As to this clone: These gene names are mouse names. Coverage ceases 1 residue before the CDR3 finishes, and the germline J gene fills in the end. The V and J genes are TRBV5 and TRBJ2-7, with D possibly being TRBD2 (6 bases). This CDR3 has 16 residues. V lost 0 bases and J 0 bases, leaving 12 bases between the germline ends. CDR1 is LGHNA, CDR2 YNLKQL, per germline (reference sequence). The CDR3 spells CASSQDGAGDSYEQYF. Incomplete CDR3 DNA: TGTGCCAGCAGCCAAGATGGGGCTGGGGACTCCTATGAACAGTAC.

Note on this clone: Gene names follow the mouse nomenclature. With the read ending 1 residue before the CDR3 end, the germline J gene is used to fill in that end. This chain connects TRBV29 to TRBJ2-5; TRBD1 matches 7 bases. The junction had 6 bases not matched to a gene; V was cut back by 6 bases and J by 6 bases. Germline V gives CDR1 MSHET, CDR2 SYDVDS. The CDR3 runs to 13 residues. CDR3 bases read: TGTGCTAGCAGACAGGGGATCGAGGACACCCAGTAC. Translation: CASRQGIEDTQY. The CDR3 in full is CASRQGIEDTQYF.

With regard to this clone: The gene names given are mouse names. The missing CDR3 end, 1 residue past where the read stops, is filled in from the germline J gene. The genes are TRBV5 and TRBJ2-1; perhaps TRBD1 as D (6 bases). Germline V lookup: CDR1 LGHNA, CDR2 YNLKQL (reference sequence). The CDR3 sequence is 13 residues long. V was trimmed by 4 bases and J by 7 bases, leaving 11 bases between them. The CDR3 sequence is CASSRRGSAEQFF. The DNA read from the CDR3 is TGTGCCAGCAGCCGCAGGGGCAGCGCTGAGCAGTTC.

As regards this clone: Gene names and germline refer to mouse. The read stops 1 residue short of the end of the CDR3; the missing end is completed from the germline J gene. V gene TRBV26 combines with J gene TRBJ1-1; 7 bases map to TRBD1. The CDR3 runs 13 residues. The V and J ends lost 4 bases and 3 bases, in that order; junction bases with no gene match: 2. CDR1 is KGHPV and CDR2 is FQNQEV in the germline V gene (reference sequence). The CDR3 sequence is CASSQGADTEVFF. CDR3 DNA, as far as it was read: TGTGCCAGCAGTCAGGGGGCAGACACAGAAGTCTTC.

This clone was seen only a few times. Any gene name here is a mouse gene name. The read halts 1 residue ahead of the CDR3 end, with the missing end drawn from the germline J gene. The V gene is TRBV12-1, the J gene TRBJ1-5, with 10 bases identical to TRBD1. The CDR3 runs to 14 residues. Losses at the gene ends were 3 bases for V and 7 bases for J; bases not matched to a gene: 5. CDR1 and CDR2 (germline): SGHSN, HYEKVE. The covered CDR3 bases are TGTGCCAGCTCTTACGGGACAGGGGCTCAGGCTCCGCTT. Amino acids: CASSYGTGAQAPL. The entire CDR3 protein is CASSYGTGAQAPLF.

Regarding this clone: These gene names are mouse names. The read ends 1 residue before the CDR3 terminus; that terminus is restored from the germline J gene. The V and J genes are TRBV21 and TRBJ2-1; D is possibly TRBD2 (7 bases). TRBV21 is assigned to the ORF class and has an uncertain function. This CDR3 has 14 amino acids. Trimming removed 2 bases from V and 3 bases from J, with 8 bases in between. The sequenced part of the CDR3 DNA is TGTGCTAGCAGTCAAAGGGGGGCCTATGCTGAGCAGTTC. As protein: CASSQRGAYAEQF. The full CDR3 is CASSQRGAYAEQFF.

Concerning this clone itself: Gene names and germline refer to mouse. The missing CDR3 end, 1 residue past where the read stops, is filled in from the germline J gene. The chain employs TRBV12-1 and TRBJ2-2; tentative D call: TRBD1 (5 bases). V was pared by 1 base and J by 1 base, with 6 bases between. Per germline, CDR1 SGHSN and CDR2 HYEKVE. The CDR3 length is 14 residues. CDR3 protein: CASSLQGNTGQLYF. The sequenced CDR3 bases are TGTGCCAGCTCTCTTCAGGGAAACACCGGGCAGCTCTAC.

With regard to this clone: The gene names given are mouse names. The CDR3 goes on 1 residue after the read ends, and that part is filled in from the germline J gene. The rearrangement uses TRBV3 and TRBJ2-1; a weak D match, TRBD2 (7 bases). The CDR3 runs to 15 residues. Deletions cut 5 bases from V and 7 bases from J, with 18 bases between. CDR1 is SNHLY and CDR2 is FYNGKV in the germline V gene (reference sequence). The CDR3 DNA, read in part, is TGTGCCAGCAGCCCCCCGCTGGGGGCTTGGGCTGAGCAGTTC. Translated, it gives CASSPPLGAWAEQF. The CDR3 reads in full as CASSPPLGAWAEQFF.

This clone has more than one count but fewer than ten. The gene symbols are mouse symbols. The read falls 1 residue short of the CDR3 end, and the missing part is taken from the germline J gene. V gene TRBV16 combines with J gene TRBJ1-5; D ambiguous. This CDR3 has 14 residues. In germline, CDR1 is SGHSA, CDR2 FRNQAP. Trimming took off 1 base at V and 0 bases at J, with 4 bases between the two ends. CDR3: CASSLVRNNQAPLF. CDR3 bases read: TGTGCAAGCAGCTTAGTTCGTAACAACCAGGCTCCGCTT. Full variable domain (outside the CDR3, taken from reference TRBV16 and TRBJ1-5): NAGVIQTPRHKVTGKGQEATLWCEPISGHSAVFWYRQTIVQGLEFLTYFRNQAPIDDSGMPKERFSAQMPNQSHSTLKIQSTQPQDSAVYLCASSLVRNNQAPLFGEGTRLSVL.

In regard to this clone: The germline and genes are mouse ones. Other DNA variants within this sample encode the same CDR3. The CDR3 sequence: CTCSAEGNTEVFF. The DNA read from the CDR3 is TGCACCTGCAGTGCTGAGGGGAACACAGAAGTCTTC. This chain connects TRBV1 to TRBJ1-1, with unresolved D. With the read ending 1 residue before the CDR3 end, the germline J gene is used to fill in that end. Germline CDR1 reads NSQYPW; CDR2 reads LRSPGD (reference sequence). The CDR3 has 13 residues. The germline V and J ends were trimmed by 3 bases and 1 base, with 6 bases remaining between them.

In regard to this clone: The genes and germline here are from mouse. The read ends 1 residue before the CDR3 terminus; that terminus is restored from the germline J gene. The V and J genes are TRBV1 and TRBJ2-1, with D perhaps TRBD1 (6 bases). Germline V gene sequence: CDR1 NSQYPW, CDR2 LRSPGD (reference sequence). The CDR3 contains 13 residues. V dropped 7 bases and J dropped 4 bases, with 11 bases sitting between them. The CDR3 protein is CTCTPGQYAEQFF. The sequenced CDR3 bases are TGCACCTGCACCCCGGGACAATATGCTGAGCAGTTC. Complete variable domain (other parts from reference TRBV1 and TRBJ2-1): VTLLEQNPRWRLVPRGQAVNLRCILKNSQYPWMSWYQQDLQKQLQWLFTLRSPGDKEVKSLPGADYLATRVTDTELRLQVANMSQGRTLYCTCTPGQYAEQFFGPGTRLTVL.

About this clone: The gene names here belong to mouse. Read data end 1 residue before the CDR3 end; the end is taken from the germline J gene. The chain couples TRBV16 to TRBJ1-2; 7 bases are a match to TRBD1. The CDR3 has 13 amino acids. Germline loops: CDR1 SGHSA, CDR2 FRNQAP. The J segment lost 1 base and the V segment lost 5 bases, leaving 1 base of the junction unmatched. The DNA read from the CDR3 is TGTGCAAGCAGCCGGGACAGAAACTCCGACTACACC. Translating it yields CASSRDRNSDYT. The whole CDR3 protein is CASSRDRNSDYTF.

This clone came up once. The gene names here belong to mouse. Read sequence stops 1 residue before the CDR3 end, and the germline J gene provides the missing end. The chain is built from TRBV13-2 and TRBJ1-6; 10 bases map to TRBD1. TRBJ1-6 is given ORF status, its function remaining uncertain. CDR1 and CDR2 from the germline V gene are NNHNN and SYGAGS (reference sequence). Germline trimming cut 2 bases from V and 9 bases from J; bases unmatched to any gene: 2. CDR3 length: 14 amino acids. The CDR3 protein is CASGETGGGSPLYF. The DNA read from the CDR3 is TGTGCCAGCGGTGAGACAGGGGGCGGTTCGCCCCTCTAC.